The T cell receptor (beta chain) described here comes from a study of technical replicates of blood from a handful of donors. Produced via immunoSEQ multiplex PCR; TCRdb's table is partial and in-frame only. Of under 80,000 clones listed, 75% to 95% are singletons. Trimming removed 8 bases from V and 0 bases from J, with 19 bases in between. Germline V gene lookup returns CDR1 LNHDA and CDR2 SQIVND (reference sequence). CDR3 length: 16 residues. Source material: T cells isolated from PBMCs. The chain couples TRBV19 to TRBJ1-1; D unresolved. This clonotype originated in a human donor in good health. Some clones in this sample may be carry-over from other donors' samples. DNA for the CDR3: TGTGCCAGTGCCCCCGATCTGGTACAGCTGAACACTGAAGCTTTCTTT. Protein sequence: CASAPDLVQLNTEAFF. Using reference TRBV19 and TRBJ1-1 for the parts outside the CDR3, the full variable domain is DGGITQSPKYLFRKEGQNVTLSCEQNLNHDAMYWYRQDPGQGLRLIYYSQIVNDFQKGDIAEGYSVSREKKESFPLTVTSAQKNPTAFYLCASAPDLVQLNTEAFFGQGTRLTVV.